This TCR beta chain was recorded in a study of T cells after yellow fever vaccination. Looking at the study overall: Those fractions that held only low numbers of cells were prepared using the SMART-Seq v4 Ultra Low Input RNA kit.

Points from the study as a whole: Post-booster reappearance was seen for most primary-vaccination clones (nearly 97% CD4, 75% to 90% CD8). A small proportion of clonotypes was detected in both the CD4 and CD8 compartments.

The table lists this clonotype with a few counts. The antigen is undetermined. TCRdb itself ran the 5' RACE reads through MiXCR, one entry per CDR3 protein. Of roughly 400,000 distinct CDR3 sequences in the sample, around 20% are singletons; the top ten hold 15% to 20%. Per the germline V gene, CDR1 is ENHRY and CDR2 is SYGVKD. V shed 10 bases and J 0 bases; nucleotides not matched to a gene: 9. This CDR3 region has 14 residues. This sequence was found in a young man who received the YFV17D yellow fever vaccine. Sequenced material: PBMCs, taken before the yellow fever booster vaccination. V gene TRBV10-3 combines with J gene TRBJ2-7; the match to TRBD1 covers 7 bases. CDR3: CATGTVLSSYEQYF. CDR3 nucleotides: TGTGCCACCGGGACAGTCCTCAGCTCCTACGAGCAGTACTTC.